This TCR beta chain was observed in a study of blood T cell repertoires in COVID-19 (dated by TCRdb to about 2020). Context from the whole study: Collaborator samples came from the United States, Italy and Spain and covered acute and convalescent phases of COVID-19. Deeply sampled blood TCRbeta repertoires from subjects exposed to, actively infected with, or recovered from COVID-19 were included in the dataset. The repertoires were made available in a free public database intended to serve as a resource for research on the immune response to SARS-CoV-2. Samples were obtained from the ongoing ImmuneRACE study (first 160 participants) and from over 1,000 subjects provided by 6 global collaborators. Where available, HLA class I and class II types were taken from metadata supplied by the sample provider and were not determined by assay-based typing. The sample metadata nearly always contained a de-identified subject ID, COVID-19 status, age in years and sex. The prospective study material was composed of cDNA or gDNA derived from T cells, B-cell-depleted T cells, or PBMCs. General findings and caveats noted by the study authors: The amount of clinical and demographic metadata varied by source and participant and was provided uncurated.

The CDR3 contains 13 residues, cysteine and phenylalanine counted. The retained sequence is limited to the CDR3, 39 bases, with the frame set at the first base. CDR1 and CDR2 are drawn from the germline V gene: SGHRS, YFSETQ. V is cut by 4 bases and J by 1 base, and the space between the germline ends is 8 bases. TCRbeta CDR3 regions were amplified from genomic DNA by means of the immunoSEQ Assay, a bias-controlled multiplex PCR. Regarding the original processing steps: The number of nucleated cells in each sample was estimated by amplification of reference gene primers within the assay. Sequence reads were collapsed and filtered to measure the absolute abundance of every unique TCRbeta CDR3 rearrangement. For each sample, productive Simpson clonality was calculated as the square root of Simpson's diversity index across productive rearrangements. TCRdb's version of the immuneACCESS table is confined to in-frame rearrangements and falls short of the full clone set. An unresolved V gene accounts for under half of the shortfall where checked; the remainder is of unknown origin. The DNA was the basis for D and trimming; V, J and clone size are from that table. In all, the sample holds around 72,000 clones, and 84% of those were seen once. Roughly 4.8% of the sample rests with the top ten.

A word on this clone: This receptor's antigen is unknown. Base qualities are not provided; no much larger clone lies one nucleotide away.

Whole blood was collected in K2EDTA tubes by collaborating institutions according to the institutions' own protocols. For TCRbeta analysis, collaborators shipped samples in one of three forms: frozen whole blood, isolated PBMCs, or DNA extracted from either of those sample types. This TCR derives from a woman aged 55-75 years with acute or convalescent COVID-19. The specimen was peripheral blood. Rearrangement joined TRBV5-1 to TRBJ1-2; a tentative D match to TRBD1 spans 6 bases. CDR3 loop: CASSADSNYGYTF. The DNA is TGCGCCAGCAGCGCGGACAGTAACTATGGCTACACCTTC.